These 25 T cell receptor beta chains originate from one sample sequenced in a study of blood T cell repertoires in COVID-19 (dated by TCRdb to the early 2020s). Library preparation employed the immunoSEQ multiplex PCR assay. TCRdb carries this immuneACCESS record with in-frame sequences only. Its versions omit some clonotypes, under half of them owing to an unresolved V gene in the studies checked, with the rest unexplained. The sample data list some 44,000 clones, and about 90% of these were observed just once. The ten largest clonotypes hold 12% of the sample. Material for sequencing was peripheral blood. All receptors derive from a human donor in a cohort sampled during active COVID-19.

The rearrangement joins TRBV11-2 to TRBJ2-7; 7 bases are a match to TRBD1. V dropped 1 base and J dropped 6; count of bases not matched to a gene: 21. The CDR3 has 19 amino acids. Germline V gene lookup returns CDR1 SGHAT and CDR2 FQNNGV. CDR3: CASSLAPLRGPGDSGEQYF. For the CDR3, the DNA is TGTGCCAGCAGCTTAGCCCCGTTGAGGGGGCCAGGGGATTCGGGCGAGCAGTACTTC.

V is TRBV30 and J is TRBJ1-5, with 9 bases matching TRBD1. The CDR3 is made up of 15 amino acids. CDR1 and CDR2 (germline): GTSNPN, SVGIG (reference sequence). V was pared by 0 bases and J by 2 bases, with 2 bases of the junction left unmatched. The CDR3, as DNA: TGTGCCTGGAGTGTTCGGACAGGGGGCAATCAGCCCCAGCATTTT. Amino acids: CAWSVRTGGNQPQHF.

J is TRBJ1-1 and V is TRBV5-5; unclear D gene. The CDR3 covers 16 residues. V gave up 1 base and J gave up 1 base, with 14 bases separating them. Looked up from germline, CDR1 is SGHKS and CDR2 is YYEKEE (reference sequence). For the CDR3, the DNA is TGTGCCAGCAGCTTGTATGCCCTCAACTCGAACACTGAAGCTTTCTTT. This translates into CASSLYALNSNTEAFF.

This clone was seen only once. CDR3 region: CASTPGGGRETQYF. CDR3 nucleotides: TGTGCCAGCACTCCCGGGGGGGGACGAGAGACCCAGTACTTC. The chain joins TRBV27 to TRBJ2-5, with 8 nucleotides matching TRBD2. CDR1 is MNHEY and CDR2 is SMNVEV in the germline V gene (reference sequence). The CDR3 is 14 amino acids. Trimming at V came to 7 bases and at J to 4 bases, leaving 8 bases not matched to a gene.

V usage is TRBV7-8 and J usage is TRBJ2-7; D perhaps matches TRBD2 (7 bases). V was trimmed by 4 bases and J by 4 bases, leaving 20 bases between them. Germline CDR1 and CDR2: SGHVS and FQNEAQ. This CDR3 has 16 residues. The CDR3 coding sequence is TGTGCCAGCAGCTCACCCCGGGGGGCAGTAGGGTACGAGCAGTACTTC. Protein product: CASSSPRGAVGYEQYF.

The chain links TRBV14 to TRBJ2-1; 12 nucleotides line up with TRBD2. J was trimmed by 8 bases and V by 5 bases; bases with no gene match: 13. Germline assignment: CDR1 SGHDN and CDR2 FVKESK. The CDR3 covers 17 residues. Here the CDR3 reads CASSRRTSGTNVDEQFF. The CDR3 DNA is TGTGCCAGCAGCAGAAGGACTAGCGGGACGAATGTGGATGAGCAGTTCTTC.

The chain joins TRBV5-4 to TRBJ2-5; D perhaps matches TRBD1 (5 bases). Germline assignment: CDR1 SGHNT and CDR2 YYREEE (reference sequence). Between the trimmed V and J ends, which lost 2 bases and 5 bases, there was a span of 16 bases. The length of the CDR3 is 15 residues. CDR3 residues: CASSFRGSMGETQYF. CDR3 nucleotide sequence: TGTGCCAGCAGCTTTAGGGGTAGCATGGGGGAGACCCAGTACTTC.

The V call is TRBV9, the J call TRBJ2-3; 7 bases map to TRBD2. V shed 2 bases and J 2 bases; nucleotides not matched to a gene: 2. Germline CDR1 SGDLS, CDR2 YYNGEE. CDR3 size: 14 residues. The CDR3 sequence is CASSVSGATDTQYF. The CDR3 region has the DNA TGTGCCAGCAGCGTCAGCGGGGCCACAGATACGCAGTATTTT.

The chain recombines TRBV7-2 with TRBJ2-3, with TRBD2 matching 10 bases. CDR3 size: 15 residues. Germline V gives CDR1 SGHTA, CDR2 FQGNSA. The junction had 3 bases not matched to a gene; V was cut back by 6 bases and J by 0 bases. The CDR3 DNA sequence: TGTGCCAGCAGGCTAGCGGGGGCTAGCACAGATACGCAGTATTTT. It translates to CASRLAGASTDTQYF.

The chain recombines TRBV7-8 with TRBJ2-7; D may be TRBD2 (6 bases). The CDR3 contains 16 residues. V lost 1 base and J lost 6, with 19 bases in between. The germline gives CDR1 SGHVS, CDR2 FQNEAQ. CDR3 residues: CASSLEGVGGALEQYF. The CDR3 nucleotides are TGTGCCAGCAGCTTAGAAGGGGTTGGCGGGGCCCTCGAGCAGTACTTC.

The chain carries TRBV10-3 and TRBJ1-5; TRBD1 aligns across 8 bases. The CDR3 is 16 residues long. Germline loops: CDR1 ENHRY, CDR2 SYGVKD. Trimming cost V 3 bases and J 0 bases; bases outside gene matches: 4. CDR3 region: CAISDRDRNSNQPQHF. DNA of the CDR3: TGTGCCATCAGTGATAGGGACAGGAATAGCAATCAGCCCCAGCATTTT.

The genes are TRBV27 and TRBJ2-7; 7 bases align to TRBD1. Germline CDR1 is MNHEY and CDR2 is SMNVEV (reference sequence). The CDR3 spans 14 residues. V shed 10 bases, J shed 1 base, and the junction held 10 bases outside the gene matches. The CDR3 region is CATHRDRVSYEQYF. DNA for the CDR3: TGTGCCACCCACCGGGACAGAGTATCCTACGAGCAGTACTTC.

The chain employs TRBV10-3 and TRBJ1-1; tentatively, D is TRBD1 (5 bases). Germline V gives CDR1 ENHRY, CDR2 SYGVKD. V dropped 6 bases and J dropped 2 bases, with 10 bases sitting between them. The CDR3 totals 13 residues. The CDR3 protein is CAIRPTGNTEAFF. The CDR3 region has the DNA TGTGCCATCAGACCCACAGGCAACACTGAAGCTTTCTTT.

The V and J genes are TRBV6-5 and TRBJ2-7; D is unresolved. This CDR3 contains 14 residues. In germline, CDR1 is MNHEY, CDR2 SVGAGI. The V gene lost 0 bases and the J gene lost 1 base, with 7 bases spanning the gap. CDR3 amino acids: CASSYSSESYEQYF. In nucleotides, the CDR3 is TGTGCCAGCAGTTACTCGAGCGAATCCTACGAGCAGTACTTC.

The rearrangement links TRBV4-3 to TRBJ1-5; 9 bases fit TRBD1. The V gene's germline CDR1 is LGHNA and CDR2 YSLEER. With V trimmed by 9 bases and J by 4 bases, 1 base remained unmatched. The CDR3 has 12 amino acids. CDR3 in DNA: TGCGCCAGTGGACAGGGGAATCAGCCCCAGCATTTT. Translating gives CASGQGNQPQHF.

J is TRBJ2-2 and V is TRBV3-1 (or the pseudogene TRBV3-2); TRBD2 aligns across 16 bases. The CDR3 consists of 20 residues. The V gene end was trimmed by 3 bases and the J gene end by 4 bases; junction bases not matched to a gene: 11. Germline lookup yields CDR1 LGHDT and CDR2 YNNKEL (reference sequence). The CDR3 loop reads CASSHNPGLAGGRVTGELFF. The CDR3 nucleotides read TGTGCCAGCAGCCACAACCCGGGACTAGCGGGGGGGCGGGTCACCGGGGAGCTGTTTTTT.

This clone was counted a few times. The chain joins TRBV7-9 to TRBJ2-2; D is undetermined. CDR3 length equals 12 residues. In germline, CDR1 is SEHNR, CDR2 FQNEAQ (reference sequence). V was cut by 5 bases and J by 8 bases, with 9 bases left in between. CDR3 loop: CASSITWGELFF. The CDR3, as DNA: TGTGCCAGCAGCATAACATGGGGGGAGCTGTTTTTT.

This clone was seen only a few times. The chain combines TRBV5-1 with TRBJ2-2, with TRBD1 matching 8 bases. Trimming at V came to 4 bases and at J to 1 base, leaving 3 bases not matched to a gene. Per the germline V gene, CDR1 is SGHRS and CDR2 is YFSETQ. The CDR3 consists of 15 residues. DNA of the CDR3: TGCGCCAGCAGCACGGGACAGGTGAACACCGGGGAGCTGTTTTTT. Amino acids: CASSTGQVNTGELFF. Combining the CDR3 with reference TRBV5-1 and TRBJ2-2 gives the whole variable domain KAGVTQTPRYLIKTRGQQVTLSCSPISGHRSVSWYQQTPGQGLQFLFEYFSETQRNKGNFPGRFSGRQFSNSRSEMNVSTLELGDSALYLCASSTGQVNTGELFFGEGSRLTVL.

This clone was seen only a few times. V and J are TRBV2 and TRBJ1-2, with a weak D call TRBD1 (6 bases). Trimming cost V 3 bases and J 2 bases, with 10 bases left between them. The germline V gene encodes CDR1 SNHLY and CDR2 FYNNEI. The CDR3 loop spans 14 amino acids. Written as DNA, the CDR3 is TGTGCCAGCAGTGAGTGGGGGCAGAACTATGGCTACACCTTC. Protein product: CASSEWGQNYGYTF.

The chain joins TRBV2 to TRBJ2-1, with 8 bases lining up with TRBD2. V was pared by 9 bases and J by 1 base, with 5 bases of the junction left unmatched. The germline gives CDR1 SNHLY, CDR2 FYNNEI. The CDR3 sequence is 14 residues long. This CDR3 is CARQRERSYNEQFF. The CDR3 DNA follows: TGTGCCAGGCAGCGGGAGCGGTCCTACAATGAGCAGTTCTTC.

The J gene is TRBJ1-3, the V gene TRBV18; maybe TRBD1 (5 bases). CDR3 size: 16 residues. V lost 3 bases and J lost 0, with 12 bases in between. Germline CDR1 is KGHSH and CDR2 is LQKENI. CDR3 loop: CASSPIRGDSGNTIYF. Written as DNA, the CDR3 is TGTGCCAGCTCACCTATACGGGGGGACTCTGGAAACACCATATATTTT.

This clone has more than one count but fewer than ten. The chain couples TRBV4-3 to TRBJ1-1, with 10 positions matching TRBD1. This CDR3 contains 15 residues. Germline CDR1 LGHNA, CDR2 YSLEER. Unmatched junction bases numbered 4, after V lost 1 base and J lost 5 bases. The chain's CDR3 is CASSQGGQGVTEAFF. The CDR3 DNA reads TGCGCCAGCAGCCAAGGTGGACAGGGGGTGACTGAAGCTTTCTTT.

The V and J genes are TRBV12-5 and TRBJ2-2; TRBD2 aligns across 16 bases. Germline CDR1 is LGHNT and CDR2 is FRNRAP. J gave up 6 bases and V 3 bases, and 22 bases lay outside the gene matches. CDR3 length equals 23 residues. CDR3 in amino acids: CASGFRHPLPGLAGGAVPGELFF. DNA of the CDR3: TGTGCTAGTGGTTTTCGCCACCCACTCCCGGGACTAGCGGGGGGGGCAGTCCCCGGGGAGCTGTTTTTT.

This chain joins TRBV5-5 and TRBJ1-5; D remains unclear. The V gene's germline CDR1 is SGHKS and CDR2 YYEKEE (reference sequence). Deletions cut 0 bases from V and 10 bases from J, with 14 bases between. CDR3 length equals 14 residues. The CDR3, as DNA: TGTGCCAGCAGCTTGGGAGGCTCCTTCGAACCCCAGCATTTT. Amino acids: CASSLGGSFEPQHF.

This clone has only one observation. The chain carries TRBV5-1 and TRBJ1-4; the match to TRBD1 covers 7 bases. Germline loops: CDR1 SGHRS, CDR2 YFSETQ. The trim removed 4 bases at V and 4 bases at J, leaving 7 bases unmatched. This CDR3 contains 15 residues. The CDR3 nucleotides read TGCGCCAGCAGCCCTACAGGGGCGGTTAATGAAAAACTGTTTTTT. Protein: CASSPTGAVNEKLFF.